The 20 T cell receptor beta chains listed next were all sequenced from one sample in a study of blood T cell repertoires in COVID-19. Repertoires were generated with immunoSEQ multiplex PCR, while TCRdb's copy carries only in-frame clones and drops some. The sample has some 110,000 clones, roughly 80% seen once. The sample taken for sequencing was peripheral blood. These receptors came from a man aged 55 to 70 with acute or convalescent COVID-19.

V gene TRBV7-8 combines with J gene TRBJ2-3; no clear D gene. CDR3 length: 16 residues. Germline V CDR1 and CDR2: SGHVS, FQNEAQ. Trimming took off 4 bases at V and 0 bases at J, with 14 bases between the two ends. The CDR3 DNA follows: TGTGCCAGCAGCTCTTTGGGTAGCCATAGCACAGATACGCAGTATTTT. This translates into CASSSLGSHSTDTQYF.

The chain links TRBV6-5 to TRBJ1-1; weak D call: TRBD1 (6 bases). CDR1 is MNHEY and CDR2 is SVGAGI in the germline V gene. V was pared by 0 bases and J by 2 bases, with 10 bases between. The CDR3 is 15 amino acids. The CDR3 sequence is CASSYSRGGNTEAFF. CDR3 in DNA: TGTGCCAGCAGTTACTCAAGGGGGGGAAACACTGAAGCTTTCTTT.

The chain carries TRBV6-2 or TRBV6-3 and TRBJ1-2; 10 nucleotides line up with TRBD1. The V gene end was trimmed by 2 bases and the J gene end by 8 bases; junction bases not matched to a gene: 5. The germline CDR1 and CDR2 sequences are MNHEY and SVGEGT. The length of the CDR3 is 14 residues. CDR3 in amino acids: CASSYRQGAMGYTF. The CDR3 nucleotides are TGTGCCAGCAGTTACCGACAGGGGGCGATGGGCTACACCTTC.

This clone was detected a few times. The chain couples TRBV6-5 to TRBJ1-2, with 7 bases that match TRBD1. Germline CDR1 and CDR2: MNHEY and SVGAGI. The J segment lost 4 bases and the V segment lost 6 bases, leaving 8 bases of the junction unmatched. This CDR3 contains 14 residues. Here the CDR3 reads CASRNQGVGYGYTF. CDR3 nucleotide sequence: TGTGCCAGCAGGAACCAGGGGGTGGGCTATGGCTACACCTTC.

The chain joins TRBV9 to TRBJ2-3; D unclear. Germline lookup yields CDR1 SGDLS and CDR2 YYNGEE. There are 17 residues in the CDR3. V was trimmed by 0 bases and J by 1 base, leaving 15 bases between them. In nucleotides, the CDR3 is TGTGCCAGCAGCGTAGCACCTAGGAGACTTGGCACAGATACGCAGTATTTT. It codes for CASSVAPRRLGTDTQYF.

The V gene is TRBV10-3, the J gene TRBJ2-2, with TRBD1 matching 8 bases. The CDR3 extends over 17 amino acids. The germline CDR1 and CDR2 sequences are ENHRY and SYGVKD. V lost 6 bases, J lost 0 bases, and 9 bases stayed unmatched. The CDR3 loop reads CAIRTQRTGSNTGELFF. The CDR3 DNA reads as TGTGCCATCAGGACTCAAAGGACAGGGTCGAACACCGGGGAGCTGTTTTTT.

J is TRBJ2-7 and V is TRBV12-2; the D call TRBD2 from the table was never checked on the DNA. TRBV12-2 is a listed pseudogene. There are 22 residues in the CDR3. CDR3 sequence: CASRLAPLSAIGAGGPPYEQYV. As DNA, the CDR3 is TGTGCAAGTCGCTTAGCCCCCCTCTCTGCGATCGGAGCGGGAGGGCCGCCCTACGAGCAGTACGTC.

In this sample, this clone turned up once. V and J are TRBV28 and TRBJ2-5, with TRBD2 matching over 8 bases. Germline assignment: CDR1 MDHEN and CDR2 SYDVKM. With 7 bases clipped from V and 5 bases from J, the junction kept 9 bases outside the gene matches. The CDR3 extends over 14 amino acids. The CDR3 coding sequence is TGTGCCAGCACATTAGGACTAGCCCGCGAGACCCAGTACTTC. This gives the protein CASTLGLARETQYF. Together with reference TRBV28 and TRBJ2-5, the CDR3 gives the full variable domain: DVKVTQSSRYLVKRTGEKVFLECVQDMDHENMFWYRQDPGLGLRLIYFSYDVKMKEKGDIPEGYSVSREKKERFSLILESASTNQTSMYLCASTLGLARETQYFGPGTRLLVL.

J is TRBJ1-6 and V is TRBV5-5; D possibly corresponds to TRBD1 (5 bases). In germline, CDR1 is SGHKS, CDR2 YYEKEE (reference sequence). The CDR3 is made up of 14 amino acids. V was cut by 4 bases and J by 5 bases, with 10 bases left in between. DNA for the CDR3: TGTGCCAGCAGCCAGACAGTTCATAATTCACCCCTCCACTTT. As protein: CASSQTVHNSPLHF. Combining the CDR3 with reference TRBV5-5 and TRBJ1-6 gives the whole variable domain DAGVTQSPTHLIKTRGQQVTLRCSPISGHKSVSWYQQVLGQGPQFIFQYYEKEERGRGNFPDRFSARQFPNYSSELNVNALLLGDSALYLCASSQTVHNSPLHFGNGTRLTVT.

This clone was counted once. Here the CDR3 reads CATSESGDNEKLFF. DNA of the CDR3: TGTGCCACCAGTGAGTCGGGGGATAATGAAAAACTGTTTTTT. The gene calls are TRBV24-1 and TRBJ1-4; perhaps TRBD1 as D (5 bases). The CDR3 contains 14 residues. With 4 bases removed from V and 4 bases from J, the gap between germline ends came to 9 bases. Germline V gene lookup returns CDR1 KGHDR and CDR2 SFDVKD.

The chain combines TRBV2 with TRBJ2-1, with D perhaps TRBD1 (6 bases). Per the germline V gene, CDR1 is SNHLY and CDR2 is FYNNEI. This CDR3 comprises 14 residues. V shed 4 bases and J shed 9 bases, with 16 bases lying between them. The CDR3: CASSAGQGSVEQFF. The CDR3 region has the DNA TGTGCCAGCAGTGCAGGTCAGGGGAGCGTTGAGCAGTTCTTC.

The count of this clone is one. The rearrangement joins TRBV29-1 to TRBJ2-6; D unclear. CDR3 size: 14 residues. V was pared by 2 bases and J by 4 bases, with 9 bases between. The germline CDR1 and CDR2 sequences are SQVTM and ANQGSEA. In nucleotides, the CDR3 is TGCAGCGTTGAATGGCCAGGAGGGGCCAACGTCCTGACTTTC. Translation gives CSVEWPGGANVLTF.

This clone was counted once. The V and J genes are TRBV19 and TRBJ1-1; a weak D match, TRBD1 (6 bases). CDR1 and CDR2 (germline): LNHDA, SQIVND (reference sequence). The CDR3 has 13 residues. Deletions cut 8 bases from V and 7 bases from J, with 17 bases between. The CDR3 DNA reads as TGTGCCAGTTCTAACAGGGTTTTCTATGAAGCTTTCTTT. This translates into CASSNRVFYEAFF.

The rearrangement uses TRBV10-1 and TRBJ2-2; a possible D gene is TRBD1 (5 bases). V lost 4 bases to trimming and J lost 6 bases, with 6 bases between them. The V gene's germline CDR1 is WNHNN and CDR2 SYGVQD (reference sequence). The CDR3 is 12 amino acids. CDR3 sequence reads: CASSVGAGELFF. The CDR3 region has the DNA TGCGCCAGCAGTGTAGGGGCCGGGGAGCTGTTTTTT.

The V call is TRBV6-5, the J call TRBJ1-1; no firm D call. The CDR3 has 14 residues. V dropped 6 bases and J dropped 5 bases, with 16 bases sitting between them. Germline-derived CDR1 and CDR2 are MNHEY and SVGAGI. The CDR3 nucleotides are TGTGCCAGCAGCGATCTTGACTGGAGGACTGAAGCTTTCTTT. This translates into CASSDLDWRTEAFF.

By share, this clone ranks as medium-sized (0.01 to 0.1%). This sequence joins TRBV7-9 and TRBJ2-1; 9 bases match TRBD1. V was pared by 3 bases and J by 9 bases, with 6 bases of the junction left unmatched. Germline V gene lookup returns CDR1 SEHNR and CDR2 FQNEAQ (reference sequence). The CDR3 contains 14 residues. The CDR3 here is CASSLTGTGIEQFF. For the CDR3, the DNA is TGTGCCAGCAGCTTGACCGGGACAGGGATTGAGCAGTTCTTC.

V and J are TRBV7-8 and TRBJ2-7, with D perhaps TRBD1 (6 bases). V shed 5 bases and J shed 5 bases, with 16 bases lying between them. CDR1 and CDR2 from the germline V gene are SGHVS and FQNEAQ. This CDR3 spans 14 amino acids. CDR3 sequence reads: CASSPAQGFHEQYV. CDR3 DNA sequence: TGTGCCAGCAGCCCCGCGCAGGGGTTCCACGAGCAGTACGTC.

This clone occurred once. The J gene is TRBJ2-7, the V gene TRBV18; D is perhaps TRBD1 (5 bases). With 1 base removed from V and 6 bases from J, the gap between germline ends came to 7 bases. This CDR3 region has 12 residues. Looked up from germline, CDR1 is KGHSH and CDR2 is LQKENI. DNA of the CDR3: TGTGCCAGCTCACCACAGGGGTCCGAGCAGTACGTC. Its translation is CASSPQGSEQYV.

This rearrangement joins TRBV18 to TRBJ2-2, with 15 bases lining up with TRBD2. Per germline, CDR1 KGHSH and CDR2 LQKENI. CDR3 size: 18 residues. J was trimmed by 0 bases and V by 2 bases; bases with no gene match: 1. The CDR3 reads CASSPRTSGRANTGELFF. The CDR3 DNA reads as TGTGCCAGCTCACCAAGGACTAGCGGGAGGGCGAACACCGGGGAGCTGTTTTTT.

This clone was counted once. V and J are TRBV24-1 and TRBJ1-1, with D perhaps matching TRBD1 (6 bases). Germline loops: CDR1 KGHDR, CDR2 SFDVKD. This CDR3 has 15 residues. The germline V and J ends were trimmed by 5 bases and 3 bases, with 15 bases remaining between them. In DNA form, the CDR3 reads TGTGCCACCAGTGGGGCAGGGGCGTCGTACACTGAAGCTTTCTTT. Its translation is CATSGAGASYTEAFF.